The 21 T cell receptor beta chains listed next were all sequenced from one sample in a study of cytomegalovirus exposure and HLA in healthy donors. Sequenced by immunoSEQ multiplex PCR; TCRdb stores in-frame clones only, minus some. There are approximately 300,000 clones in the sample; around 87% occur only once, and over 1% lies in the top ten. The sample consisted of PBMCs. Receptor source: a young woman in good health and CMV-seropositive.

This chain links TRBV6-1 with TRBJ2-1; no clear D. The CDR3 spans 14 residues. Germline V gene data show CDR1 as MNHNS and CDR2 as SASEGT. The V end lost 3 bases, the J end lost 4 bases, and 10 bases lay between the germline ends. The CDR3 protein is CASSDREWYNEQFF. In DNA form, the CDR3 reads TGTGCCAGCAGTGACAGAGAATGGTACAATGAGCAGTTCTTC.

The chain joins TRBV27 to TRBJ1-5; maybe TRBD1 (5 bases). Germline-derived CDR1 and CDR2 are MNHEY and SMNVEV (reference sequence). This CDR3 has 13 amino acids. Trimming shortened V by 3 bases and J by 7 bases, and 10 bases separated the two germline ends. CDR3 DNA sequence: TGTGCCAGCAGTTTTTCGGGGGGGCAGCCCCAGCATTTT. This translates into CASSFSGGQPQHF.

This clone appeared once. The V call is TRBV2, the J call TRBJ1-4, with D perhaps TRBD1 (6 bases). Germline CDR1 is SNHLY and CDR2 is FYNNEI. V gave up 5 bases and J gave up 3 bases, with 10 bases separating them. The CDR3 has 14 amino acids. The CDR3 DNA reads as TGTGCCAGCAGTAAGGACAGATCTAATGAAAAACTGTTTTTT. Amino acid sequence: CASSKDRSNEKLFF. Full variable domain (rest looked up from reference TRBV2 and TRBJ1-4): EPEVTQTPSHQVTQMGQEVILRCVPISNHLYFYWYRQILGQKVEFLVSFYNNEISEKSEIFDDQFSVERPDGSNFTLKIRSTKLEDSAMYFCASSKDRSNEKLFFGSGTQLSVL.

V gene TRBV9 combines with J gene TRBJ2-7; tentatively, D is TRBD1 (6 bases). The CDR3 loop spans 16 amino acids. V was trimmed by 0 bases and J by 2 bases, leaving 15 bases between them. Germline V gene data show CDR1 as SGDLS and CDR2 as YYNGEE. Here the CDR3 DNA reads TGTGCCAGCAGCGTAGTGGCCACAGGGCTACCCTACGAGCAGTACTTC. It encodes CASSVVATGLPYEQYF.

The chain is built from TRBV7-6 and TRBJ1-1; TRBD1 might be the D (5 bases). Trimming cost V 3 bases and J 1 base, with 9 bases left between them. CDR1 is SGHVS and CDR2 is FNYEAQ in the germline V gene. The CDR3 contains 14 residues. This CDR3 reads CASSLWGPNTEAFF. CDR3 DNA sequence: TGTGCCAGCAGCTTGTGGGGCCCGAACACTGAAGCTTTCTTT. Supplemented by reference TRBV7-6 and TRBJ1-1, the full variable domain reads GAGVSQSPRYKVTKRGQDVALRCDPISGHVSLYWYRQALGQGPEFLTYFNYEAQQDKSGLPNDRFSAERPEGSISTLTIQRTEQRDSAMYRCASSLWGPNTEAFFGQGTRLTVV.

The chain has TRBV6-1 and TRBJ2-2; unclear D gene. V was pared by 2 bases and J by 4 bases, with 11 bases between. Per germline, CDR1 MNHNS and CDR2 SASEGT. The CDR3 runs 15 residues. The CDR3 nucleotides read TGTGCCAGCAGTGAAATCCCCGGCGGCACCGGGGAGCTGTTTTTT. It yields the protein CASSEIPGGTGELFF.

The CDR3 region is CASDPGNDEQYF. For the CDR3, the DNA is TGTGCCAGCGACCCTGGGAACGACGAGCAGTACTTC. The genes are TRBV2 and TRBJ2-7, with no clear D. The V end was cut by 8 bases, the J end by 5 bases, with 13 bases between. This CDR3 comprises 12 residues. Germline-derived CDR1 and CDR2 are SNHLY and FYNNEI.

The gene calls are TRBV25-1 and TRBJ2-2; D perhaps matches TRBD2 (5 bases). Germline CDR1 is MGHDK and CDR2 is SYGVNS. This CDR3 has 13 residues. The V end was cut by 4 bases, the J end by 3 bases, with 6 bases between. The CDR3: CASSGGYTGELFF. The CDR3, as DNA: TGTGCCAGCAGTGGAGGGTACACCGGGGAGCTGTTTTTT.

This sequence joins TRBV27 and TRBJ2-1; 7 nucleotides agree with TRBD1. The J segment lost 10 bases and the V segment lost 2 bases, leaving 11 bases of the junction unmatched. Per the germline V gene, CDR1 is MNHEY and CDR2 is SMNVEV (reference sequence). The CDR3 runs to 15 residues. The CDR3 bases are TGTGCCAGCAGTTTAACCGGGACAGTCTCTTTGGAGCAGTTCTTC. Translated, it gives CASSLTGTVSLEQFF.

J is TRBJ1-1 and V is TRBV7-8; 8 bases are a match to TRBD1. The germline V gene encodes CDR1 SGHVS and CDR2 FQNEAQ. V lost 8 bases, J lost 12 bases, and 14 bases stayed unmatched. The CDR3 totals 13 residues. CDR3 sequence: CASGTQGADRTFF. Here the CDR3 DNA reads TGTGCCAGCGGCACCCAGGGGGCGGACCGGACTTTCTTT.

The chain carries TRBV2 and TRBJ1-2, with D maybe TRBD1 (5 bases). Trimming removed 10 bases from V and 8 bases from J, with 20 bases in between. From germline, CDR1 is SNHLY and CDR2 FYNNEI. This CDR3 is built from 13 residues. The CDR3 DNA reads TGTGCCACGCACGGGACCTCTAGGTTAGGCTACACCTTC. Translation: CATHGTSRLGYTF.

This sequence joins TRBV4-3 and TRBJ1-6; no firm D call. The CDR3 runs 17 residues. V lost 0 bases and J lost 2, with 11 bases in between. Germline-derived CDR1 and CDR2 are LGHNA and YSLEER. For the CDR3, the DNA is TGCGCCAGCAGCCAAGATGAGGCAGAGACCTATAATTCACCCCTCCACTTT. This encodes CASSQDEAETYNSPLHF.

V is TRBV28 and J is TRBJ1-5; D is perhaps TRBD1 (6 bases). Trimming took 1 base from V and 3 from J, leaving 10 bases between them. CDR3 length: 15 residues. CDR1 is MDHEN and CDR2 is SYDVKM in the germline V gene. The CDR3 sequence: CASSLLSGDNQPQHF. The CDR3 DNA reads TGTGCCAGCAGTTTATTGTCAGGGGACAATCAGCCCCAGCATTTT.

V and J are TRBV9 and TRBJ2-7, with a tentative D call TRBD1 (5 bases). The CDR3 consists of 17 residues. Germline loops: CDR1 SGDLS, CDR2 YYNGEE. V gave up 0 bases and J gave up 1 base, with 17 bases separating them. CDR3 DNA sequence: TGTGCCAGCAGCGTAGAAGGGGAACCGGGTAGTTCCTACGAGCAGTACTTC. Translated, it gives CASSVEGEPGSSYEQYF.

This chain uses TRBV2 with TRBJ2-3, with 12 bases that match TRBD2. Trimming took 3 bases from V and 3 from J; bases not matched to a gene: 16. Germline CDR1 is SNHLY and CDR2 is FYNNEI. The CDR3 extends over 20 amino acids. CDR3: CASSDGGAPSGRARTDTQYF. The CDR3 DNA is TGTGCCAGCAGTGACGGAGGGGCTCCTAGCGGGAGGGCGCGGACAGATACGCAGTATTTT.

The CDR3 DNA is TGTGCCAGCAGCGCGGAGACTAGCGGAGATTACACAGATACGCAGTATTTT. It codes for CASSAETSGDYTDTQYF. The genes are TRBV9 and TRBJ2-3, with TRBD2 identical over 9 bases. The CDR3 sequence is 17 residues long. The germline V gene has CDR1 SGDLS and CDR2 YYNGEE. Trimming took 3 bases from V and 2 from J; bases not matched to a gene: 10.

CDR3 region: CASSETSGGYNEQFF. The CDR3 region has the DNA TGTGCCAGCAGTGAGACTAGCGGGGGATACAATGAGCAGTTCTTC. The rearrangement links TRBV2 to TRBJ2-1; 12 nucleotides line up with TRBD2. The CDR3 is 15 residues long. Trimming removed 3 bases from V and 4 bases from J; junction bases left unmatched: 1. CDR1 SNHLY and CDR2 FYNNEI come from the germline V gene.

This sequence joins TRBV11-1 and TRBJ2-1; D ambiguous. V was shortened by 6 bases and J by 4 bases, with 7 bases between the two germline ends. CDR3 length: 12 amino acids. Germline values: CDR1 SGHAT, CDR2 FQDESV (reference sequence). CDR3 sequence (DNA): TGTGCCAGCAGTAAACAATACAATGAGCAGTTCTTC. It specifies CASSKQYNEQFF.

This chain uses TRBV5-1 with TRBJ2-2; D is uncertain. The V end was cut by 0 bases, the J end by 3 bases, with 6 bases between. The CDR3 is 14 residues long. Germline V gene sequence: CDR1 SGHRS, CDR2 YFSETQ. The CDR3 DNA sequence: TGCGCCAGCAGCTTGGCCGGAGACACCGGGGAGCTGTTTTTT. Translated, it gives CASSLAGDTGELFF.

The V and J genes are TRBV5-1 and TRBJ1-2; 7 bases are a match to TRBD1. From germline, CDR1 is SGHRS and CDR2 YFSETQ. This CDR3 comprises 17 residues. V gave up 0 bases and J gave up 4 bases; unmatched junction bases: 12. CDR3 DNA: TGCGCCAGCAGCTTGGCCCTAGAGGGACAGATAACCTATGGCTACACCTTC. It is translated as CASSLALEGQITYGYTF.

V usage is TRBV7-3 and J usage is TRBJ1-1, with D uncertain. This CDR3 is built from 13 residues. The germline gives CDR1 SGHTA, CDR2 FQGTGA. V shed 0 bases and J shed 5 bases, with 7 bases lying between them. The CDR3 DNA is TGTGCCAGCAGCTTAACGCGGGAGACTGAAGCTTTCTTT. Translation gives CASSLTRETEAFF.